Below, 2 T cell receptor beta chains from the same sample are listed, as sequenced in a study of T cell repertoires and HLA-DP antigens. CD4+ cells expanded for 15 days were restimulated roughly a day with allogeneic-DPB1 HeLa cells. Stimulation used HeLa cells expressing transduced HLA-DPA1/DPB1, HLA-DM, invariant chain and CD80. Clones were read by immunoSEQ multiplex PCR, and TCRdb kept only the in-frame ones, dropping some. Of about 2,000 clones detected, 74% appear once; the ten largest clones hold over 40%. Sequenced material: CD137- CD4+ T cells from cultured PBMCs. The receptors derive from a man between 45 and 60 years old in good health and CMV-seronegative.

In its sample, this clone was seen a few times. V gene TRBV11-2 combines with J gene TRBJ2-1, with 11 positions matching TRBD2. V lost 4 bases to trimming and J lost 9 bases; unmatched junction nucleotides: 5. The germline gives CDR1 SGHAT, CDR2 FQNNGV. The CDR3 covers 14 residues. In DNA, the CDR3 is TGTGCCAGCAGCTCTTTAGCGGGGGGGCGTGAGCAGTTCTTC. It yields the protein CASSSLAGGREQFF.

The genes are TRBV7-2 and TRBJ2-1; D gene unclear. Germline V lookup: CDR1 SGHTA, CDR2 FQGNSA. This CDR3 region has 11 residues. Trimming left V 1 base short and J 10 bases short, with 5 bases between. DNA of the CDR3: TGTGCCAGCAGCTTAGGCTGGGAGCAGTTCTTC. Amino acids: CASSLGWEQFF.